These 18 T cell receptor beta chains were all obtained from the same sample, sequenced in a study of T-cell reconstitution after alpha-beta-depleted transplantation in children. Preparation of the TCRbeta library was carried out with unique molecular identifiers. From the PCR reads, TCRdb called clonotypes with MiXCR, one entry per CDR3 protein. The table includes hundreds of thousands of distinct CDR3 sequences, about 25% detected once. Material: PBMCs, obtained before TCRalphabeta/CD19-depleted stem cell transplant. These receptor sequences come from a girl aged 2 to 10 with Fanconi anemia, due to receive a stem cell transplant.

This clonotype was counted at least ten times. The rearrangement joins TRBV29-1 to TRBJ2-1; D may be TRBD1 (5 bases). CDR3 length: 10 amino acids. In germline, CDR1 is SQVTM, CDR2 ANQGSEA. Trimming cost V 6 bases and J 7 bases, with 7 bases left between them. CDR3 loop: CSVRDNEQFF. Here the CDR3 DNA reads TGCAGCGTCAGGGATAATGAGCAGTTCTTC.

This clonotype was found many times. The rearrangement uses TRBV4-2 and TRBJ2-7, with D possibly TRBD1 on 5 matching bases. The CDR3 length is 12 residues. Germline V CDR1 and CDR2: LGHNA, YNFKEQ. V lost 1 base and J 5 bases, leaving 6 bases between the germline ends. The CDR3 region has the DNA TGTGCCAGCAGCCAAGGCAGGGACGAGCAGTACTTC. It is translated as CASSQGRDEQYF.

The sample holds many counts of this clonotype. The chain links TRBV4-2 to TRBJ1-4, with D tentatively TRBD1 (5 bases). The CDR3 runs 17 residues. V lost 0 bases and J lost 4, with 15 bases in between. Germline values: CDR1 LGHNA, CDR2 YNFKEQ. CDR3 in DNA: TGTGCCAGCAGCCAAGATGTGGGGCAAGGGATTAATGAAAAACTGTTTTTT. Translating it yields CASSQDVGQGINEKLFF.

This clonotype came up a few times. CDR3 protein: CASSSRGGGYEQYF. In DNA, the CDR3 is TGTGCCAGCAGCTCTCGGGGGGGAGGTTACGAGCAGTACTTC. This chain joins TRBV7-2 and TRBJ2-7, with 8 bases fitting TRBD2. The CDR3 runs to 14 residues. The J segment lost 4 bases and the V segment lost 4 bases, leaving 6 bases of the junction unmatched. Per germline, CDR1 SGHTA and CDR2 FQGNSA.

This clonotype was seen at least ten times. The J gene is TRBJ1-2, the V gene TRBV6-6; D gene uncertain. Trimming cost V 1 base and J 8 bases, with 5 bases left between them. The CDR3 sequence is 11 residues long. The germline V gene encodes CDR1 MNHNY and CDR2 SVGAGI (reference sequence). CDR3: CASSYFDGYTF. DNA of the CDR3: TGTGCCAGCAGTTACTTCGACGGCTACACCTTC.

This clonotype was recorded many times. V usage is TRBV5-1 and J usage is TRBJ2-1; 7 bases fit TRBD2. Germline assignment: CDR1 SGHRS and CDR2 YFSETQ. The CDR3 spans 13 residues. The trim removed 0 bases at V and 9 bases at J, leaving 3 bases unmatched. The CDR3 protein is CASSLAASGEQFF. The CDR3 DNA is TGCGCCAGCAGCTTGGCCGCTAGCGGTGAGCAGTTCTTC. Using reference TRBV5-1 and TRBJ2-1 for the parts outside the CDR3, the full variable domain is KAGVTQTPRYLIKTRGQQVTLSCSPISGHRSVSWYQQTPGQGLQFLFEYFSETQRNKGNFPGRFSGRQFSNSRSEMNVSTLELGDSALYLCASSLAASGEQFFGPGTRLTVL.

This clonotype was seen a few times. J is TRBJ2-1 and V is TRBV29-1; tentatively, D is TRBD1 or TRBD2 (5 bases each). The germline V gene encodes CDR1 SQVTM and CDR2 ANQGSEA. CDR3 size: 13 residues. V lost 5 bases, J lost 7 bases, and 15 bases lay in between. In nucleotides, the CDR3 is TGCAGCGTTAGAGAGGGGTACGGGAATGAGCAGTTCTTC. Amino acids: CSVREGYGNEQFF.

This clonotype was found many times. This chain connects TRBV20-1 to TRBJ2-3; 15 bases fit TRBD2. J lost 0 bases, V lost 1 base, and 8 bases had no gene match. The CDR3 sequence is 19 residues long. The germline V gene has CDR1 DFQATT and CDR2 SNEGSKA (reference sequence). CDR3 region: CSARGPGTSGGTSTDTQYF. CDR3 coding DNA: TGCAGTGCTAGAGGCCCTGGGACTAGCGGGGGGACTAGCACAGATACGCAGTATTTT.

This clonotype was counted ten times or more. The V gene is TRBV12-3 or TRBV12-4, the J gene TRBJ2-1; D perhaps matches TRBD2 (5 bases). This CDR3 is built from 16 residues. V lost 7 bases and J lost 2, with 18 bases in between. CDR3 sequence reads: CASTPSRGRAYNEQFF. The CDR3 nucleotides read TGTGCCAGCACCCCTTCTCGCGGGCGCGCCTACAATGAGCAGTTCTTC.

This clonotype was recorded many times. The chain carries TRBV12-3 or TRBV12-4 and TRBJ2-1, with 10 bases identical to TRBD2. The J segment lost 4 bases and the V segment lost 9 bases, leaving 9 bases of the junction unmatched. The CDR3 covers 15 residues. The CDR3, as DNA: TGTGCCAGTGACGTCAGTAGCGGGGGGTACAATGAGCAGTTCTTC. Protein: CASDVSSGGYNEQFF.

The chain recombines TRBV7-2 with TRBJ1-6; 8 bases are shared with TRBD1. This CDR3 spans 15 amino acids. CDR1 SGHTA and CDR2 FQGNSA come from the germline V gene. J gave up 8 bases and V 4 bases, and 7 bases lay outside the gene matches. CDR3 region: CASSSAGTGHSPLHF. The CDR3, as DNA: TGTGCCAGCAGCTCCGCCGGGACAGGACATTCACCCCTCCACTTT.

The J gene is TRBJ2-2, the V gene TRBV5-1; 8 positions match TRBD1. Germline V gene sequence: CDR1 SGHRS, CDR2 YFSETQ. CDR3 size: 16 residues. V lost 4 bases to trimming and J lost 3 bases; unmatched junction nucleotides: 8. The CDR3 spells CASSLGQGPHTGELFF. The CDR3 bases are TGCGCCAGCAGCCTAGGACAGGGCCCACACACCGGGGAGCTGTTTTTT. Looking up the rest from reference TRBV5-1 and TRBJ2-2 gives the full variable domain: KAGVTQTPRYLIKTRGQQVTLSCSPISGHRSVSWYQQTPGQGLQFLFEYFSETQRNKGNFPGRFSGRQFSNSRSEMNVSTLELGDSALYLCASSLGQGPHTGELFFGEGSRLTVL.

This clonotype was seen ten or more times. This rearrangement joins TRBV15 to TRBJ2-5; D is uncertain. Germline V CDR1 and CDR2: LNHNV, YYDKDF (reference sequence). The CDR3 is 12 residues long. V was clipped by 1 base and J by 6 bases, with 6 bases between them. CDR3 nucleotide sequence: TGTGCCACCAGCAGAGCTAGAAAGACCCAGTACTTC. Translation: CATSRARKTQYF.

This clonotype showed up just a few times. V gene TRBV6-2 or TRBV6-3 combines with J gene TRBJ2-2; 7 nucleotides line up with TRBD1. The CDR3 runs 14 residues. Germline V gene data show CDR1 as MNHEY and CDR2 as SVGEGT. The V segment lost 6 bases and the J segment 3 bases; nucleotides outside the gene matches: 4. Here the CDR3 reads CASRRQGDTGELFF. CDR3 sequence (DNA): TGTGCCAGCAGAAGACAGGGAGACACCGGGGAGCTGTTTTTT.

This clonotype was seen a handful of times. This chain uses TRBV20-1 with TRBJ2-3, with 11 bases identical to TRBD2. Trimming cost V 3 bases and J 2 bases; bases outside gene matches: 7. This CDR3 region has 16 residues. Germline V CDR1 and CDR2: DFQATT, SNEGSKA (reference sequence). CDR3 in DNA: TGCAGTGCTAGCCCAACTAGCGGGGGTTACACAGATACGCAGTATTTT. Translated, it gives CSASPTSGGYTDTQYF.

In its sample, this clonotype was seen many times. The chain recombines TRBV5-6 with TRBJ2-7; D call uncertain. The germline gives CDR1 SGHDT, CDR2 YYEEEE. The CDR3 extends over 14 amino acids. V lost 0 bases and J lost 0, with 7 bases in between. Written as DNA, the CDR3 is TGTGCCAGCAGCTTGGTGGTTAGCTCCTACGAGCAGTACTTC. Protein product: CASSLVVSSYEQYF.

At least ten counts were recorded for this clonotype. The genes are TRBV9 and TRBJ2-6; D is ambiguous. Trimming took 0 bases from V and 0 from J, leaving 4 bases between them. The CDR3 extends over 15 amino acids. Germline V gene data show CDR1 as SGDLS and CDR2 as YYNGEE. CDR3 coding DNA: TGTGCCAGCAGCGTAGGGGGCTCTGGGGCCAACGTCCTGACTTTC. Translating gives CASSVGGSGANVLTF.

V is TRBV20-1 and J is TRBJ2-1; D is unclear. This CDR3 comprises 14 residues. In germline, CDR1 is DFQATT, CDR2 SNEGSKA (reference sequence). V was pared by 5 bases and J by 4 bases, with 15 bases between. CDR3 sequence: CSACRTSAYNEQFF. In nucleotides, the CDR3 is TGCAGTGCTTGCCGGACCTCTGCGTACAATGAGCAGTTCTTC.